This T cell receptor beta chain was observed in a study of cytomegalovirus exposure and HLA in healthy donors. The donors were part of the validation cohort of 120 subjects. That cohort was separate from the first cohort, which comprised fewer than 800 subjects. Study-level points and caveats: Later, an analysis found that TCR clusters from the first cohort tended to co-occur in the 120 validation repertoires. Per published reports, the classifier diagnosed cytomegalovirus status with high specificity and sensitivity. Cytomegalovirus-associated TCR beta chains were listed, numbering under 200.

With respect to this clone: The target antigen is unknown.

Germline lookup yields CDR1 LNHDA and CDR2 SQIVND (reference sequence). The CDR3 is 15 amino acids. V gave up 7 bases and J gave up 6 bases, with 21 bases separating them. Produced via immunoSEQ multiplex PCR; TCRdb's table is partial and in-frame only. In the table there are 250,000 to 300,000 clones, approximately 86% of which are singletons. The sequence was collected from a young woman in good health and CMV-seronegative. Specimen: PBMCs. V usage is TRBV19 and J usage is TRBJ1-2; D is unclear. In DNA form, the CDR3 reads TGTGCCAGTACTCGGACTTCCACCCACCCCGATGGCTACACCTTC. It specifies CASTRTSTHPDGYTF.